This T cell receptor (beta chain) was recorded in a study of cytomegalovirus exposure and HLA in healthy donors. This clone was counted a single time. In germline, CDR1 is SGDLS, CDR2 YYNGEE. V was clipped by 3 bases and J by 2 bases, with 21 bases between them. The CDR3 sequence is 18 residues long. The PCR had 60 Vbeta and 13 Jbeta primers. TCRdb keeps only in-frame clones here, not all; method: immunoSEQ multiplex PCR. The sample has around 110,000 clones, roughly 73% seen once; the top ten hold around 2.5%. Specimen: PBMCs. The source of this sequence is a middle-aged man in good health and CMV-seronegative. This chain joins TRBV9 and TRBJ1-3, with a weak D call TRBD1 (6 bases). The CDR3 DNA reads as TGTGCCAGCAGCGGAGTTGTGGACCACAGGGCGGCTGGAAACACCATATATTTT. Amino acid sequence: CASSGVVDHRAAGNTIYF.